The 24 T cell receptor beta chains in this list originate from one sample, sequenced in a study of blood T cell repertoires in COVID-19. Sequencing was performed with immunoSEQ multiplex PCR; in TCRdb, only in-frame clones are kept and a portion is missing. The repertoire holds 120,000 to 150,000 clones, 84% seen once, with roughly 6.2% in the top ten. Sequencing was carried out using PBMCs or T cells enriched from blood (not recorded which). The source of these receptors is a woman in her forties or fifties who had been exposed to COVID-19.

The gene calls are TRBV2 and TRBJ2-6; a possible D gene is TRBD1 (6 bases). The CDR3 consists of 15 residues. Trimming left V 6 bases short and J 2 bases short, with 11 bases between. Looked up from germline, CDR1 is SNHLY and CDR2 is FYNNEI. This chain's CDR3 is CASRVNRAGANVLTF. CDR3 coding DNA: TGTGCCAGCAGGGTCAACAGGGCTGGGGCCAACGTCCTGACTTTC.

This clone was observed a single time. This chain uses TRBV5-4 with TRBJ2-7; a weak D match, TRBD1 (6 bases). The CDR3 covers 14 residues. The V end lost 3 bases, the J end lost 2 bases, and 12 bases lay between the germline ends. The germline gives CDR1 SGHNT, CDR2 YYREEE (reference sequence). CDR3 amino acids: CASSSGTFTYEQYF. The CDR3 DNA follows: TGTGCCAGCAGCTCCGGGACATTTACCTACGAGCAGTACTTC.

The chain combines TRBV9 with TRBJ2-1; TRBD2 might be the D (6 bases). There are 14 residues in the CDR3. Germline loops: CDR1 SGDLS, CDR2 YYNGEE. V was cut by 2 bases and J by 11 bases, with 17 bases left in between. The CDR3: CASSVQAGDPKQFF. The CDR3 DNA follows: TGTGCCAGCAGCGTCCAAGCGGGCGACCCTAAGCAGTTCTTC.

The chain is built from TRBV7-6 and TRBJ2-1; D perhaps matches TRBD2 (6 bases). Germline CDR1 and CDR2: SGHVS and FNYEAQ. The CDR3 consists of 17 residues. V dropped 6 bases and J dropped 4 bases, with 22 bases sitting between them. For the CDR3, the DNA is TGTGCCAGCAGTTTCACTACGGGAGATTCGGGTTACAATGAGCAGTTCTTC. Translation gives CASSFTTGDSGYNEQFF.

This clone was detected only a few times. The chain joins TRBV7-2 to TRBJ1-1, with a tentative D call TRBD1 (6 bases). V was pared by 0 bases and J by 11 bases, with 13 bases between. The CDR3 consists of 13 residues. In germline, CDR1 is SGHTA, CDR2 FQGNSA. The CDR3, as DNA: TGTGCCAGCAGCTTAGCACAGGGATGGACGGCTTTCTTT. Translated, it gives CASSLAQGWTAFF.

The chain has TRBV18 and TRBJ1-1; D gene uncertain. Germline V CDR1 and CDR2: KGHSH, LQKENI. Trimming took 3 bases from V and 5 from J, leaving 13 bases between them. CDR3 length equals 14 residues. The CDR3 region has the DNA TGTGCCAGCTCACCCAACGGGGTGCAAACTGAAGCTTTCTTT. This codes for CASSPNGVQTEAFF.

The gene calls are TRBV6-2 or TRBV6-3 and TRBJ2-1, with 9 bases fitting TRBD2. Germline V gene data show CDR1 as MNHEY and CDR2 as SVGEGT. The CDR3 runs to 15 residues. V shed 4 bases, J shed 5 bases, and the junction held 6 bases outside the gene matches. CDR3 region: CASSFQRGAHNEQFF. CDR3 bases: TGTGCCAGCAGTTTTCAGCGGGGGGCCCACAATGAGCAGTTCTTC.

Only a few counts were recorded for this clone. The chain is built from TRBV7-6 and TRBJ2-4; TRBD1 matches 9 bases. The CDR3 spans 14 residues. Germline assignment: CDR1 SGHVS and CDR2 FNYEAQ. The V and J ends lost 5 bases and 6 bases, in that order; junction bases with no gene match: 5. CDR3 DNA sequence: TGTGCCAGCAGCCCGGGACAGGGTTCAAACATTCAGTACTTC. This translates into CASSPGQGSNIQYF.

The chain has TRBV5-1 and TRBJ2-2, with 7 bases aligning to TRBD1. The CDR3 runs 16 residues. Trimming removed 4 bases from V and 3 bases from J; junction bases left unmatched: 9. Per the germline V gene, CDR1 is SGHRS and CDR2 is YFSETQ. In DNA, the CDR3 is TGCGCCAGCAGCCCGACAGGCCAGGGGGACACCGGGGAGCTGTTTTTT. Encoded protein: CASSPTGQGDTGELFF.

The chain has TRBV7-9 and TRBJ2-1; maybe TRBD2 (5 bases). This CDR3 has 15 residues. Per the germline V gene, CDR1 is SEHNR and CDR2 is FQNEAQ (reference sequence). V lost 5 bases and J lost 6, with 17 bases in between. For the CDR3, the DNA is TGTGCCAGCAGCCCGACTGCGGGCCCCTTCAATGAGCAGTTCTTC. It yields the protein CASSPTAGPFNEQFF.

The chain uses TRBV7-6 and TRBJ2-7; TRBD1 is a possible D gene (5 bases). The CDR3 totals 13 residues. V was clipped by 5 bases and J by 6 bases, with 14 bases between them. In germline, CDR1 is SGHVS, CDR2 FNYEAQ. The CDR3: CASSPRTRSEQYF. The CDR3 DNA sequence: TGTGCCAGCAGCCCGAGGACACGGTCCGAGCAGTACTTC.

CDR3 in DNA: TGTGCCAGCAGCTTATCGGCGGGACCAGCCTACGAGCAGTACTTC. Its translation is CASSLSAGPAYEQYF. This chain uses TRBV7-8 with TRBJ2-7, with D possibly matching TRBD2 (6 bases). V was cut by 2 bases and J by 2 bases, with 13 bases left in between. This CDR3 spans 15 amino acids. Germline values: CDR1 SGHVS, CDR2 FQNEAQ.

V usage is TRBV6-5 and J usage is TRBJ2-3; D may be TRBD1 (6 bases). Germline values: CDR1 MNHEY, CDR2 SVGAGI. The CDR3 has 15 residues. V lost 6 bases and J 3 bases, leaving 16 bases between the germline ends. DNA of the CDR3: TGTGCCAGCAGCCGACTGGGACATTTGACAGATACGCAGTATTTT. Translated, it gives CASSRLGHLTDTQYF.

This chain's CDR3 is CASSEHSGSRPGEQYF. CDR3 nucleotides: TGTGCCAGCAGCGAGCATAGCGGGAGTCGCCCCGGCGAGCAGTACTTC. The rearrangement joins TRBV9 to TRBJ2-7, with TRBD2 matching over 9 bases. The CDR3 is 16 residues long. With 3 bases clipped from V and 6 bases from J, the junction kept 13 bases outside the gene matches. Per the germline V gene, CDR1 is SGDLS and CDR2 is YYNGEE.

The chain has TRBV5-4 and TRBJ2-7; TRBD1 might be the D (6 bases). Germline-derived CDR1 and CDR2 are SGHNT and YYREEE (reference sequence). This CDR3 region has 14 residues. Trimming cost V 1 base and J 3 bases, with 11 bases left between them. The CDR3 here is CASSLSRGSYEQYF. CDR3 nucleotide sequence: TGTGCCAGCAGCTTGAGCAGGGGAAGCTACGAGCAGTACTTC.

The chain recombines TRBV11-3 with TRBJ2-5, with D perhaps matching TRBD1 (6 bases). This CDR3 region has 15 residues. The V gene lost 6 bases and the J gene lost 2 bases, with 16 bases spanning the gap. Germline V gene lookup returns CDR1 SGHNT and CDR2 YENEEA. CDR3 sequence: CASSSSPGQQETQYF. Here the CDR3 DNA reads TGTGCCAGCAGTTCCTCCCCCGGACAGCAAGAGACCCAGTACTTC.

The rearrangement joins TRBV29-1 to TRBJ2-7; possible D gene TRBD2, 5 bases. This CDR3 spans 13 amino acids. The V and J ends lost 3 bases and 0 bases respectively, with 9 bases between them. Germline V CDR1 and CDR2: SQVTM, ANQGSEA. The CDR3: CSVEDRGSYEQYF. The DNA for the CDR3 is TGCAGCGTTGAGGATCGGGGCTCCTACGAGCAGTACTTC.

The CDR3 region is CASSQSRGTEAFF. The CDR3 nucleotides are TGCGCCAGCAGTCAATCGCGGGGCACTGAAGCTTTCTTT. V gene TRBV23-1 combines with J gene TRBJ1-1; D ambiguous. TRBV23-1 is known as an ORF, though its function is uncertain. V was cut by 0 bases and J by 4 bases, with 6 bases left in between. This CDR3 spans 13 amino acids.

V gene TRBV7-2 combines with J gene TRBJ2-3; no clear D gene. V was shortened by 5 bases and J by 3 bases, with 9 bases between the two germline ends. The germline CDR1 and CDR2 sequences are SGHTA and FQGNSA. The CDR3 is 13 amino acids. The DNA for the CDR3 is TGTGCCAGCAGCGACAAAAGTACAGATACGCAGTATTTT. It codes for CASSDKSTDTQYF.

V gene TRBV6-5 combines with J gene TRBJ2-5; 12 positions agree with TRBD2. Germline CDR1 is MNHEY and CDR2 is SVGAGI. This CDR3 is 15 amino acids long. V trimming: 7 bases; J trimming: 5 bases; junction bases outside the gene matches: 8. The CDR3 region is CASMRTSGMGETQYF. The DNA of the CDR3 is TGTGCCAGCATGAGGACTAGCGGGATGGGTGAGACCCAGTACTTC.

J is TRBJ2-2 and V is TRBV6-5; 7 bases are a match to TRBD2. Germline V gene sequence: CDR1 MNHEY, CDR2 SVGAGI. This CDR3 contains 16 residues. V lost 0 bases to trimming and J lost 1 base; unmatched junction nucleotides: 2. The CDR3 region is CASSYSAGRNTGELFF. The DNA for the CDR3 is TGTGCCAGCAGTTACTCAGCGGGGAGGAACACCGGGGAGCTGTTTTTT.

This chain links TRBV7-9 with TRBJ1-4; D might be TRBD1 (6 bases). V was trimmed by 5 bases and J by 3 bases, leaving 13 bases between them. The CDR3 totals 15 residues. Germline V gene data show CDR1 as SEHNR and CDR2 as FQNEAQ (reference sequence). The CDR3: CASSRPTGPNEKLFF. CDR3 in DNA: TGTGCCAGCAGCCGTCCCACAGGGCCTAATGAAAAACTGTTTTTT.

The rearrangement joins TRBV12-3 or TRBV12-4 to TRBJ1-5; D call uncertain. CDR3 length: 13 amino acids. V was trimmed by 1 base and J by 5 bases, leaving 6 bases between them. The CDR3 DNA follows: TGTGCCAGCAGTTTAGTGGGCGATCAGCCCCAGCATTTT. Protein sequence: CASSLVGDQPQHF.

A few counts support this clone. This sequence joins TRBV6-5 and TRBJ1-5; TRBD1 might be the D (6 bases). This CDR3 region has 15 residues. The germline V gene encodes CDR1 MNHEY and CDR2 SVGAGI. V was cut by 6 bases and J by 1 base, with 13 bases left in between. CDR3 in amino acids: CASRDDRKSNQPQHF. The DNA of the CDR3 is TGTGCCAGCAGAGACGACAGGAAAAGCAATCAGCCCCAGCATTTT.